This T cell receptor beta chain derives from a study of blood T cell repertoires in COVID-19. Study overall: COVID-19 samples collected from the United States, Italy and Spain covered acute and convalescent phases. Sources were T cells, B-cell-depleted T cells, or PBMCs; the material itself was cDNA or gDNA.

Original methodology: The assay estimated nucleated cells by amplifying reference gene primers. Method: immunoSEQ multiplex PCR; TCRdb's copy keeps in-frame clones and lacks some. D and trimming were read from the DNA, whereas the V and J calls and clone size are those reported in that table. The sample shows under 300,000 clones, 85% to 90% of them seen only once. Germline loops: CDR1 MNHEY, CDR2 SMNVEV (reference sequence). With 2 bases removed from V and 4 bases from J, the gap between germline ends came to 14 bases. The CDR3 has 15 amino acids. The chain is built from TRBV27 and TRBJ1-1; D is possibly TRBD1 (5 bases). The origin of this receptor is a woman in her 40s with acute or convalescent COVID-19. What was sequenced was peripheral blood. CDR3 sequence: CASSLGMGQGTEAFF. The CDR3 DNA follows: TGTGCCAGCAGTTTAGGTATGGGGCAGGGCACTGAAGCTTTCTTT.